The sequence of this TCR beta chain was determined in a study of response to subunit inactivated influenza vaccine. V was shortened by 4 bases and J by 0 bases, with 11 bases between the two germline ends. Germline V CDR1 and CDR2: SGHDT, YYEEEE. The CDR3 has 15 residues. This clonotype was counted a few times. TCRdb reprocessed the RT-PCR reads via MiXCR and lists one record per CDR3 protein. The sample yields a few hundred thousand distinct CDR3 sequences, about 15% seen once. The chain carries TRBV5-6 and TRBJ1-3; no clear D gene. The source material was PBMCs from blood, sampled less than 13 days after vaccination. The receptor was derived from a man over 45 who received an inactivated influenza vaccine. The CDR3 here is CASSQDRLSGNTIYF. For the CDR3, the DNA is TGTGCCAGCAGCCAGGACCGCCTCTCTGGAAACACCATATATTTT.